This TCR beta chain was sequenced during a study of spatial heterogeneity in lung cancer. Whole-study results and caveats: In tumors, expanded intratumoral alpha and beta TCR counts tracked mutation counts.

The time point: sample taken at primary tumor resection. Ten or more counts support this clonotype. Antigen unknown. TCRdb reprocessed the 5' RACE reads via MiXCR and lists one record per CDR3 protein. The sample has roughly 17,000 distinct CDR3 sequences, nearly 7% seen once. The TCR originated in a female donor with early-stage non-small cell lung cancer. The sample consisted of lung tumor tissue, taken at surgery.

The CDR3 reads CASSVFDQGGAYGYTF. In DNA form, the CDR3 reads TGTGCCAGCAGCGTATTTGATCAAGGCGGGGCCTATGGCTACACCTTC. The gene calls are TRBV9 and TRBJ1-2; D possibly corresponds to TRBD1 (5 bases). V lost 1 base and J 4 bases, leaving 17 bases between the germline ends. This CDR3 spans 16 amino acids. CDR1 SGDLS and CDR2 YYNGEE come from the germline V gene. Using reference TRBV9 and TRBJ1-2 for the parts outside the CDR3, the full variable domain is DSGVTQTPKHLITATGQRVTLRCSPRSGDLSVYWYQQSLDQGLQFLIQYYNGEERAKGNILERFSAQQFPDLHSELNLSSLELGDSALYFCASSVFDQGGAYGYTFGSGTRLTVV.